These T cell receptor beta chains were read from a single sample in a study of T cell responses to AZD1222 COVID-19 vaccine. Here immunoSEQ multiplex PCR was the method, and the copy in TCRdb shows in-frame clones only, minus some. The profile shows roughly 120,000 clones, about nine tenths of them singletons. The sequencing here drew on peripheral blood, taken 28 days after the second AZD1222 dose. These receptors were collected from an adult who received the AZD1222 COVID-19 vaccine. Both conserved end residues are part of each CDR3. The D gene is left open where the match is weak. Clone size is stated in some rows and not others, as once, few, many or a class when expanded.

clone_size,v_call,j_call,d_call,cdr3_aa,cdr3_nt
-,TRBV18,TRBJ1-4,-,CASSPRGADEKLFF,TGTGCCAGCTCACCAAGGGGGGCAGATGAAAAACTGTTTTTT
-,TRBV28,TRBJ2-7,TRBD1,CASSSTGTGRGEQYF,TGTGCCAGCAGTTCCACTGGGACAGGGAGGGGCGAGCAGTACTTC
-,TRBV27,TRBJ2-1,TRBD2,CASSYRTSGFYNEQFF,TGTGCCAGCAGTTACCGGACTAGCGGCTTTTACAATGAGCAGTTCTTC
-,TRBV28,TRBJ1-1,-,CASSIPSWGRTEAFF,TGTGCCAGCAGTATACCGTCCTGGGGTCGGACTGAAGCTTTCTTT
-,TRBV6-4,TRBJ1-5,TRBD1,CASSSTGGGNQPQHF,TGTGCCAGCAGTTCCACAGGGGGTGGCAATCAGCCCCAGCATTTT
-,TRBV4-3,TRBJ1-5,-,CASSQERNQPQHF,TGCGCCAGCAGCCAGGAAAGAAATCAGCCCCAGCATTTT
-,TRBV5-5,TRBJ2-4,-,CASSSAPDSLNIQYF,TGTGCCAGCAGCTCCGCGCCAGATTCCTTAAACATTCAGTACTTC
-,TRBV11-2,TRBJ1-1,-,CASSLAEANTEAFF,TGTGCCAGCAGCTTAGCAGAAGCTAACACTGAAGCTTTCTTT
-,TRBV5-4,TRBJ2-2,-,CASSPQGAQELFF,TGTGCCAGCAGCCCCCAAGGAGCGCAAGAGCTGTTTTTT
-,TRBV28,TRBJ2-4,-,CASTKAGKQGVQYF,TGTGCCAGCACCAAGGCCGGGAAGCAAGGCGTTCAGTACTTC
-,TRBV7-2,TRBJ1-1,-,CASSHSYSWGNEAFF,TGTGCCAGCAGCCATTCCTACAGTTGGGGCAACGAAGCTTTCTTT
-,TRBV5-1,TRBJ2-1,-,CASSLGGPYNEQFF,TGCGCCAGCAGCTTGGGGGGCCCCTACAATGAGCAGTTCTTC
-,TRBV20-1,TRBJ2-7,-,CSAQQGNEQYF,TGCAGTGCGCAACAGGGTAACGAGCAGTACTTC
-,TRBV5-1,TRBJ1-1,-,CASSLERVNTEAFF,TGCGCCAGCAGCTTAGAGAGGGTGAACACTGAAGCTTTCTTT
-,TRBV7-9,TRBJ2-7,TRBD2,CASSRTSGYYEQYF,TGTGCCAGCAGCAGGACTAGCGGGTACTACGAGCAGTACTTC
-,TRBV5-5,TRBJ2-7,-,CASSLWTDSYEQYF,TGTGCCAGCAGCTTGTGGACAGACTCCTACGAGCAGTACTTC
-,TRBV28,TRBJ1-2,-,CASSSEAGNYGYTF,TGTGCCAGCAGTTCCGAGGCGGGAAACTATGGCTACACCTTC
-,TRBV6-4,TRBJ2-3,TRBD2,CASSETGGPSTDTQYF,TGTGCCAGCAGTGAAACGGGGGGACCGAGCACAGATACGCAGTATTTT
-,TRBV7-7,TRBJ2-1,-,CASSYTGTNEQFF,TGTGCTAGCAGCTACACAGGGACCAATGAGCAGTTCTTC
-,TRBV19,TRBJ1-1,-,CASRGGQMNTEAFF,TGTGCCAGTAGAGGCGGACAGATGAACACTGAAGCTTTCTTT
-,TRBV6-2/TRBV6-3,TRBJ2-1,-,CASSNGPVNEQFF,TGTGCCAGCAGTAATGGACCCGTCAATGAGCAGTTCTTC
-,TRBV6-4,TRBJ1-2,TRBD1,CASKPGTGYGYTF,TGTGCCAGCAAACCCGGGACAGGTTATGGCTACACCTTC
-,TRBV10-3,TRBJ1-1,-,CAISEFETEAFF,TGTGCCATCAGTGAGTTTGAGACTGAAGCTTTCTTT
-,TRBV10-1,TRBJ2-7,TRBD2,CASSGTRGGVYEQYF,TGCGCCAGCAGTGGTACACGGGGGGGCGTGTACGAGCAGTACTTC
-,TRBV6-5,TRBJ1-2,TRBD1,CASSRGRGYTF,TGTGCCAGCAGCCGGGGCAGGGGGTACACCTTC
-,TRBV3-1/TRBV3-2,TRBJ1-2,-,CASSQDPPDNYGYTF,TGTGCCAGCAGCCAAGATCCTCCAGATAACTATGGCTACACCTTC
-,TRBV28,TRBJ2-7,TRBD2,CASSSSGGPQYEQYF,TGTGCCAGCAGTTCCTCGGGGGGGCCTCAATACGAGCAGTACTTC
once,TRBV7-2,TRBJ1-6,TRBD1,CASSPTRGVNSPLHF,TGTGCCAGCAGCCCAACCAGGGGGGTCAATTCACCCCTCCACTTT
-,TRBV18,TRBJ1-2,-,CASSPGEGGYGYTF,TGTGCCAGCTCACCGGGAGAAGGGGGATATGGCTACACCTTC
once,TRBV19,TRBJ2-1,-,CASSTAGTPNEQFF,TGTGCCAGTAGTACCGCCGGGACTCCCAATGAGCAGTTCTTC
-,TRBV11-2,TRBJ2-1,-,CASSYPNVRHEQFF,TGTGCCAGCAGCTACCCTAACGTAAGGCATGAGCAGTTCTTC
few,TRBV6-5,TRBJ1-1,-,CASSYLRITEAFF,TGTGCCAGCAGTTACCTAAGGATCACTGAAGCTTTCTTT
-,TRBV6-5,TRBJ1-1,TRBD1,CASSKRTGNTEAFF,TGTGCCAGCAGTAAACGGACAGGGAACACTGAAGCTTTCTTT
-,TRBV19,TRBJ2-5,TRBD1,CASSGTGGRQTQYF,TGTGCCAGTAGCGGGACAGGGGGCCGGCAGACCCAGTACTTC
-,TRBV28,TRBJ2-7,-,CASSSGQGYEQYF,TGTGCCAGCAGTTCGGGTCAGGGCTACGAGCAGTACTTC
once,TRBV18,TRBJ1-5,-,CASSPQDSNQPQHF,TGTGCCAGCTCACCACAGGATAGCAATCAGCCCCAGCATTTT
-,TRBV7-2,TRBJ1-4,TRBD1,CASSFGQGREKLFF,TGTGCCAGCAGCTTCGGACAGGGCCGTGAAAAACTGTTTTTT
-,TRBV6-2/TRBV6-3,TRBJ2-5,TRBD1,CASSFGQGAETQYF,TGTGCCAGCAGTTTTGGACAGGGTGCAGAGACCCAGTACTTC
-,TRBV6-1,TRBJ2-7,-,CASSERHRALEQYF,TGTGCCAGCAGTGAACGCCACAGGGCCCTCGAGCAGTACTTC
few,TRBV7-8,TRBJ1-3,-,CASSPLRVPNSGNTIYF,TGTGCCAGCAGCCCGCTCCGGGTCCCGAACTCTGGAAACACCATATATTTT
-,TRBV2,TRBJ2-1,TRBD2,CASRSTPGLGLNEQFF,TGTGCCAGCAGGAGTACCCCGGGACTAGGACTTAATGAGCAGTTCTTC
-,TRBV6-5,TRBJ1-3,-,CASRTVSGNTIYF,TGTGCCAGCAGGACGGTCTCTGGAAACACCATATATTTT
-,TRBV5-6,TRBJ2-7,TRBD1,CASSQRQGAWYEQYF,TGTGCCAGCAGCCAACGACAGGGGGCCTGGTACGAGCAGTACTTC
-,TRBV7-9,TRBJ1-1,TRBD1,CASSLGGQDSAFF,TGTGCCAGCAGCTTAGGGGGACAGGATTCGGCTTTCTTT
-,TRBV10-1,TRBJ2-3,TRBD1,CASRTGTGEQDTQYF,TGCGCCAGCAGAACCGGGACAGGGGAACAAGATACGCAGTATTTT
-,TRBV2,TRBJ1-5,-,CASSGGTSPQHF,TGTGCCAGCAGTGGGGGGACATCCCCCCAGCATTTT
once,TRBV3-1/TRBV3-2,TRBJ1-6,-,CASSQDWGGSPLHF,TGTGCCAGCAGCCAAGATTGGGGGGGTTCACCCCTCCACTTT
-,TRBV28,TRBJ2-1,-,CASSSGQHNEQFF,TGTGCCAGCAGCTCCGGACAGCACAATGAGCAGTTCTTC
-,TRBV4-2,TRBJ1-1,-,CASSQVLASGRGTLNTEAFF,TGTGCCAGCAGCCAAGTACTGGCGAGTGGCCGGGGCACCCTGAACACTGAAGCTTTCTTT
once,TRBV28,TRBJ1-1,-,CASSPPRQSKNTEAFF,TGTGCCAGCAGTCCTCCGCGGCAGAGCAAGAACACTGAAGCTTTCTTT
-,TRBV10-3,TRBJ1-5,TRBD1,CAIRGTGEGQPQHF,TGTGCCATCAGAGGGACAGGGGAGGGTCAGCCCCAGCATTTT
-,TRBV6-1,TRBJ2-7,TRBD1,CASSESSRGKHEQYF,TGTGCCAGCAGTGAATCTTCCAGGGGGAAACACGAGCAGTACTTC
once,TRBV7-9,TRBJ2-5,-,CASSPGGHQETQYF,TGTGCCAGCAGCCCCGGGGGCCACCAAGAGACCCAGTACTTC
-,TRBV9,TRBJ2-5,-,CASGERGNQETQYF,TGTGCCAGCGGGGAACGGGGGAACCAAGAGACCCAGTACTTC
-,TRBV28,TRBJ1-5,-,CASRSNLHQPQHF,TGTGCCAGCAGGTCAAACCTCCATCAGCCCCAGCATTTT
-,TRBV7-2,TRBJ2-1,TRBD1,CASSPRGLGAHEQFF,TGTGCCAGCAGCCCGAGGGGGCTCGGCGCCCATGAGCAGTTCTTC
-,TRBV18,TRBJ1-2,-,CASSPYTDSLLGYTF,TGTGCCAGCTCACCTTACACGGACAGTCTCCTTGGCTACACCTTC
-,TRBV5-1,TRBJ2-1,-,CASSLAGEVYNEQFF,TGCGCCAGCAGCTTGGCGGGGGAAGTCTACAATGAGCAGTTCTTC
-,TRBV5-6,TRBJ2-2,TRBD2,CASSPTSGRNGELFF,TGTGCCAGCAGCCCAACTAGCGGACGGAACGGGGAGCTGTTTTTT